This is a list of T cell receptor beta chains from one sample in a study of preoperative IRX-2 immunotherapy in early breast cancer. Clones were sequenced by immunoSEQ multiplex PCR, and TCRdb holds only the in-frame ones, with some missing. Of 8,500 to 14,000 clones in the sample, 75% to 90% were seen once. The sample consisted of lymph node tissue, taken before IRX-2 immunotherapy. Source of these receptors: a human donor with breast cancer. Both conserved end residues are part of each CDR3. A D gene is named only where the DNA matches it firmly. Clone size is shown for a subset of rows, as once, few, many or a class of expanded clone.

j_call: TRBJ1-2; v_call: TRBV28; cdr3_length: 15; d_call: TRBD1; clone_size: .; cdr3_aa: CASCFRDRDSNGYTF; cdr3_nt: TGTGCCAGCTGCTTCCGGGACAGGGATAGTAATGGCTACACCTTC
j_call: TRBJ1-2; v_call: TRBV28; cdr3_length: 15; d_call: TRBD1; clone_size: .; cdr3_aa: CASSLSRQGRSGYTF; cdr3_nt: TGTGCCAGCAGTTTATCTCGACAGGGTAGGAGTGGCTACACCTTC
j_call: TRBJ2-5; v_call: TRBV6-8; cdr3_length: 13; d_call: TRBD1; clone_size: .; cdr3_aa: CASSSGQGKTQYF; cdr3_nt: TGTGCCAGCAGTTCCGGACAGGGAAAGACCCAGTACTTC
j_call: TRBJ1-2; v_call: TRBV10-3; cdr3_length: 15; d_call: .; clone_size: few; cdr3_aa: CAISESGRDSYGYTF; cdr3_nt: TGTGCCATCAGTGAGTCTGGCAGGGATAGCTATGGCTACACCTTC
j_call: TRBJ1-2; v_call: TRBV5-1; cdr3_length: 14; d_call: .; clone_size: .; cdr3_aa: CASSLSSGSYGYTF; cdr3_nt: TGCGCCAGCAGCTTGTCGTCAGGGTCATATGGCTACACCTTC
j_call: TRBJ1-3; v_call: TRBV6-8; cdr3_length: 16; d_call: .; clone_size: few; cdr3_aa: CASSYPQGQRGNTIYF; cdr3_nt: TGTGCCAGCAGTTACCCCCAAGGGCAGAGAGGAAACACCATATATTTT
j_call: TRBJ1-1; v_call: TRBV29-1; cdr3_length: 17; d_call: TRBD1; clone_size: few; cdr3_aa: CSVEGRRGPLRNTEAFF; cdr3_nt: TGCAGCGTTGAAGGAAGGAGGGGGCCGCTTAGGAACACTGAAGCTTTCTTT
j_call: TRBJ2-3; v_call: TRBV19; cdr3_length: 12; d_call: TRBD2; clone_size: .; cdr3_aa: CAVAGDTDTQYF; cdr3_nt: TGTGCTGTAGCGGGAGACACAGATACGCAGTATTTT
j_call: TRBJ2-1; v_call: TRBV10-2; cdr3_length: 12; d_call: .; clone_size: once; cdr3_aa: CASIDRANEQFF; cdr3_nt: TGCGCCAGCATTGATAGGGCGAATGAGCAGTTCTTC
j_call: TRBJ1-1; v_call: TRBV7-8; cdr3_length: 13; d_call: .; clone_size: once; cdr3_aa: CASSGRRNTEAFF; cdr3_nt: TGTGCCAGCAGCGGGAGGCGCAACACTGAAGCTTTCTTT
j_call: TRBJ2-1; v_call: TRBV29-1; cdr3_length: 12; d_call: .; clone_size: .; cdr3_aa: CSGGEAQGEQFF; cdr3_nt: TGCAGCGGGGGGGAGGCCCAGGGTGAGCAGTTCTTC
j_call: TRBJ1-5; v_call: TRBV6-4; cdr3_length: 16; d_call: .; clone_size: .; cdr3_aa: CASSPNSDLINQPQHF; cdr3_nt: TGTGCCAGCAGTCCCAACTCGGACCTTATTAATCAGCCCCAGCATTTT
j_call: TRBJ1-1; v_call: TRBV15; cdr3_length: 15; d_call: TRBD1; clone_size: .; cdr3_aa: CATSRDRGRNTEAFF; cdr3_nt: TGTGCCACCAGCAGGGACAGGGGGAGGAACACTGAAGCTTTCTTT
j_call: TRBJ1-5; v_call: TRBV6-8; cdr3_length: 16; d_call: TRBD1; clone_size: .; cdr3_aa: CAISGGQGGSNQPQHF; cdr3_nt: TGTGCCATCAGTGGGGGACAGGGGGGTAGCAATCAGCCCCAGCATTTT
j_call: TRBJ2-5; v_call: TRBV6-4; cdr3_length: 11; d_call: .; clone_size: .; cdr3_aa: CAISDEETQYF; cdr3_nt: TGTGCCATCAGTGATGAGGAGACCCAGTACTTC
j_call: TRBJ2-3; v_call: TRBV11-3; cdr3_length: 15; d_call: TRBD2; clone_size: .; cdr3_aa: CASSSLAGVTDTQYF; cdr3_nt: TGTGCCAGCAGCTCTCTAGCGGGAGTTACAGATACGCAGTATTTT
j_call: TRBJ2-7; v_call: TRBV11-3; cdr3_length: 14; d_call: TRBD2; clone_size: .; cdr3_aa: CASSLRGEGYEQYF; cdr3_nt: TGTGCCAGCAGCTTACGGGGGGAAGGTTACGAGCAGTACTTC
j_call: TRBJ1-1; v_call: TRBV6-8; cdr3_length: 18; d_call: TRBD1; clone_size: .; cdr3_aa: CASSRAVTGGAVNTEAFF; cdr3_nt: TGTGCCAGCAGTCGGGCCGTGACAGGGGGCGCTGTGAACACTGAAGCTTTCTTT
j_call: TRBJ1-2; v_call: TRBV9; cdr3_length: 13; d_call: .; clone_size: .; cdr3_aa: CASSEGGGRTSTF; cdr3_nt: TGTGCCAGCAGTGAAGGAGGAGGACGGACCTCCACCTTC